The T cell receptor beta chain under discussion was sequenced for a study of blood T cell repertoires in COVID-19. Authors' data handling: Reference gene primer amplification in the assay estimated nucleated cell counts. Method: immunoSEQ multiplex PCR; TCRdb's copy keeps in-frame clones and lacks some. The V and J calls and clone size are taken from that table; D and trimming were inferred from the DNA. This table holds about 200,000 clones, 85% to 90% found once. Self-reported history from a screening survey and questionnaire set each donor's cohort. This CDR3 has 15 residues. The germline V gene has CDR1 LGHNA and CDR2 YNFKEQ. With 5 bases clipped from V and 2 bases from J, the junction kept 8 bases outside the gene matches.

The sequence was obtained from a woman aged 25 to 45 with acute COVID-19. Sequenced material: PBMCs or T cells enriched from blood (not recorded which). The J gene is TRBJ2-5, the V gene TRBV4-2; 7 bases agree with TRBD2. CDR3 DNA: TGTGCCAGCAGCTCCGTCCCGGGGGGACAAGAGACCCAGTACTTC. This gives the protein CASSSVPGGQETQYF.